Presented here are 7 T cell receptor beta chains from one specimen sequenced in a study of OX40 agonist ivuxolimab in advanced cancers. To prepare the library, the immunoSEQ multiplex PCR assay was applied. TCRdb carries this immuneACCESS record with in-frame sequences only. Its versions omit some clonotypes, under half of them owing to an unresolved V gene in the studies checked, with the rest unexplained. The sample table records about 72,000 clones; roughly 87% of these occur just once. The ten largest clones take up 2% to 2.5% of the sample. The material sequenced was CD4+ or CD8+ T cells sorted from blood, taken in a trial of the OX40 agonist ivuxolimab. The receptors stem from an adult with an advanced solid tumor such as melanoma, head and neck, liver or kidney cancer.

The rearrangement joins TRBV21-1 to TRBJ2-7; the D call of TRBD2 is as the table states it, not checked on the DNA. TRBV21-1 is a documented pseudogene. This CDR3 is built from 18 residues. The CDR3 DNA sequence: TGTGCCAGCAGCAAGCCCAGCGGGAGGGCTTCGGGAACGGGCGAGCAGTACTTC. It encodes CASSKPSGRASGTGEQYF.

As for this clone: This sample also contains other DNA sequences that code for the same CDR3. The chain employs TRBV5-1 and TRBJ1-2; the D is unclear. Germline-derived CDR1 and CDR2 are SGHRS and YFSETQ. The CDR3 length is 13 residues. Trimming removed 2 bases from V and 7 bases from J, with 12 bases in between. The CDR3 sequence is CASSFEDGGGYTF. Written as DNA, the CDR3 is TGCGCCAGCAGCTTCGAGGACGGCGGTGGCTACACCTTC. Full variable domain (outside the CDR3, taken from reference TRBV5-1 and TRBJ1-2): KAGVTQTPRYLIKTRGQQVTLSCSPISGHRSVSWYQQTPGQGLQFLFEYFSETQRNKGNFPGRFSGRQFSNSRSEMNVSTLELGDSALYLCASSFEDGGGYTFGSGTRLTVV.

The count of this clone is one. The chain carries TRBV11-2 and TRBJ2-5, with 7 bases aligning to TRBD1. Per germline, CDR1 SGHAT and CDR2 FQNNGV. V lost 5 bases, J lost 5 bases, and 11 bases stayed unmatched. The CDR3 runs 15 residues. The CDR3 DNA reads TGTGCCAGCAGCACGCAAGTAGGGGGCTGGGAGACCCAGTACTTC. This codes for CASSTQVGGWETQYF.

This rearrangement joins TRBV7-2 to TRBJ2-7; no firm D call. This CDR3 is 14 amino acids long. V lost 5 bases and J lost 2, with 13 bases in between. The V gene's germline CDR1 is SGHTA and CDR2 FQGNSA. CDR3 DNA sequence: TGTGCCAGCAGCCCCGACCGGACCGCCTACGAGCAGTACTTC. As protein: CASSPDRTAYEQYF.

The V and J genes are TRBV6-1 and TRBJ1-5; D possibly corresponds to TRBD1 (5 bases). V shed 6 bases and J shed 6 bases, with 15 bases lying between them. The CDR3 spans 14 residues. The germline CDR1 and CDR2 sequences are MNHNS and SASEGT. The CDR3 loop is CASRGPSASQPQHF. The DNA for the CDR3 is TGTGCCAGCAGGGGACCCTCGGCGAGTCAGCCCCAGCATTTT.

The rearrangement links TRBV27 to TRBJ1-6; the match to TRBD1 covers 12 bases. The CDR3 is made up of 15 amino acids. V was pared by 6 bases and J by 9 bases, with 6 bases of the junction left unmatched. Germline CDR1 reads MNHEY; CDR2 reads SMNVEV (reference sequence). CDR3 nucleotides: TGTGCCAGCAGAGACTTGGGACAGGGGGCTTCACCCCTCCACTTT. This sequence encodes CASRDLGQGASPLHF.

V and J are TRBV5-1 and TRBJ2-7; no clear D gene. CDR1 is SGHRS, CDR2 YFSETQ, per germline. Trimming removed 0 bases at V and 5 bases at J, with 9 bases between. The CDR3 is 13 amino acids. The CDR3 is CASSLVGMNEQYF. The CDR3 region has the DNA TGCGCCAGCAGCTTGGTGGGGATGAACGAGCAGTACTTC.